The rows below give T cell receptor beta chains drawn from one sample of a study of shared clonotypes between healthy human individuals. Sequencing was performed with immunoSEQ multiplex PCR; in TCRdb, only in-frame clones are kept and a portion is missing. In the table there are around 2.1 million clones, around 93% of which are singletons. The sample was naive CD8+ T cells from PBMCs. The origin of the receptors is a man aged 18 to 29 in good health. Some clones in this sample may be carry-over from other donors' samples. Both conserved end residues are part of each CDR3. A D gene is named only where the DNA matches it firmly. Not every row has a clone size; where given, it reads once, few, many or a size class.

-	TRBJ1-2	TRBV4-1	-	TGCGCCAGCAGCCAAGAGCGAAGGGGAGGAGGCTACACCTTC	CASSQERRGGGYTF
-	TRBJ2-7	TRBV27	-	TGTGCCAGCAGTCCCTCCCCTACAGGGCGGTACGAGCAGTACTTC	CASSPSPTGRYEQYF
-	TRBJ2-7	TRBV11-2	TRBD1	TGTGCCAGCACCTTGTATTGGGACAGGGGGCGCGAGCAGTACTTC	CASTLYWDRGREQYF
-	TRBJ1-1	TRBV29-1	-	TGCAGCGGAAAAGGAGGGCAACACACTGAAGCTTTCTTT	CSGKGGQHTEAFF
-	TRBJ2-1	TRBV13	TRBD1	TGTGCCAGCAGCTTGGGCCCAGGGACAGGGATGAATGAGCAGTTCTTC	CASSLGPGTGMNEQFF
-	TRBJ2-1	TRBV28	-	TGTGCCAGCAGTTTTATGGCGGGACCCTACAATGAGCAGTTCTTC	CASSFMAGPYNEQFF
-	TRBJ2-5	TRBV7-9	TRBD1	TGTGCCAGCGCTGGACAGGGCGAGACCCAGTACTTC	CASAGQGETQYF
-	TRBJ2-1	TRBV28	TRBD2	TGTGCCAGCAGTTCGACCGGGACTACTAGAGACAATGAGCAGTTCTTC	CASSSTGTTRDNEQFF
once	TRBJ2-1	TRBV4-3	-	TGCGCCAGCAGCCCGGCCAACTACAATGAGCAGTTCTTC	CASSPANYNEQFF
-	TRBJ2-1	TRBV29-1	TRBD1	TGCAGCGTGAGGACAGGGTATTTGGAGCAGTTCTTC	CSVRTGYLEQFF
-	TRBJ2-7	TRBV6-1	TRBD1	TGTGCCAGCAGTGAAGGGGCCGGGACAGGGTCCGCCGAGCAGTACTTC	CASSEGAGTGSAEQYF
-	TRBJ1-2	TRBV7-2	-	TGTGCCAGCAGCCCCTCGGCCACAGGGCTCCTTAACTATGGCTACACCTTC	CASSPSATGLLNYGYTF
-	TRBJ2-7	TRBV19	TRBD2	TGTGCCAGTAGTCGCGGGCGGGGGGCCCTACCCTACGAGCAGTACTTC	CASSRGRGALPYEQYF
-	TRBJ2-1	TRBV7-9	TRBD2	TGTGCCAGCAGCTTGGGGGGGATATATTCTTACAATGAGCAGTTCTTC	CASSLGGIYSYNEQFF
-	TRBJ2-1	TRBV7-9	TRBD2	TGTGCCAGCAGCCGTAGCGGGTCCCCTAATTACAATGAGCAGTTCTTC	CASSRSGSPNYNEQFF
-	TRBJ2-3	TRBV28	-	TGTGCCAGCAGGGGGACCAGTTACACAGATACGCAGTATTTT	CASRGTSYTDTQYF
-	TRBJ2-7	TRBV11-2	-	TGTGCCAGCAGCTTAGGAGGGTCCGAGCAGTACTTC	CASSLGGSEQYF
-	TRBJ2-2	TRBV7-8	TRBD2	TGTGCCAGCAGCTTAGAACTAGCGGGACACACCGGGGAGCTGTTTTTT	CASSLELAGHTGELFF
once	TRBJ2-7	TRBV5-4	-	TGTGCCAGCAGCGAGGACGGTTACGAGCAGTACTTC	CASSEDGYEQYF
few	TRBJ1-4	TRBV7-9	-	TGTGCCAGCAGCCCAGTAACAACTAATGAAAAACTGTTTTTT	CASSPVTTNEKLFF
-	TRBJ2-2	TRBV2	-	TGTGCCAGCAGTGATATCCGACAGAACACCGGGGAGCTGTTTTTT	CASSDIRQNTGELFF
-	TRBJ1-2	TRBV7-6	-	TGTGCCAGCAGCTCCCGGGGGGGAAATGGCTACACCTTC	CASSSRGGNGYTF
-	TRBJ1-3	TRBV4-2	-	TGTGCCAGCAGCCAAGTGTCGTCCAGGGCTGGAAACACCATATATTTT	CASSQVSSRAGNTIYF
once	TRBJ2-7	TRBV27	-	TGTGCCAGCAGTCCCCGGGGGTATGGCACCTACGAGCAGTACTTC	CASSPRGYGTYEQYF
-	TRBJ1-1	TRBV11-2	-	TGTGCCAGCAGCCCCCGGAGCGGGGGTGGTACTGAAGCTTTCTTT	CASSPRSGGGTEAFF
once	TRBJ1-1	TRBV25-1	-	TGTGTCAGCAGTGAACTGGGCAGTCTGAACACTGAAGCTTTCTTT	CVSSELGSLNTEAFF
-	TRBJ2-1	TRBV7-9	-	TGTGCCACCCCCCCTCCCCGACACTCCTCGGACAATGAGCAGTTCTTC	CATPPPRHSSDNEQFF
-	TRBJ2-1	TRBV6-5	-	TGTGCCAACAGTTACCGGTGGCAGGATGATGAGCAGTTCTTC	CANSYRWQDDEQFF
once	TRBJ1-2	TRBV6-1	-	TGTGCCAGCAGCGGGGGGCAGGGGCCCTATGGCTACACCTTC	CASSGGQGPYGYTF
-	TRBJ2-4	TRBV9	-	TGTGCCAGCAGCGTAGCCGGGAGAGGGTACATTCAGTACTTC	CASSVAGRGYIQYF
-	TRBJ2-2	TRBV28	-	TGTGCCAGCAGTTCCCCGCGGGCTCACACCGGGGAGCTGTTTTTT	CASSSPRAHTGELFF
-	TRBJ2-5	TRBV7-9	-	TGTGCCAGCAGCTTAGGCGATACCCAAGAGACCCAGTACTTC	CASSLGDTQETQYF
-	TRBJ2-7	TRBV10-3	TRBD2	TGTGCCACCCGGACTAGCAGCTACGAGCAGTACTTC	CATRTSSYEQYF
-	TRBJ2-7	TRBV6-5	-	TGTGCCAGCAGTCCACAGGGCATCGAGCAGTACTTC	CASSPQGIEQYF
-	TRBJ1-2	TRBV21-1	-	TGTGCCAGCAGCAAAGTCGGCGGCACGGGCAACTATGGCTACACCTTC	CASSKVGGTGNYGYTF
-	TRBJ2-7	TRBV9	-	TGTGCCAGCGGGGAAGAGGACAGAGGAACCTCCTACGAGCAGTACTTC	CASGEEDRGTSYEQYF